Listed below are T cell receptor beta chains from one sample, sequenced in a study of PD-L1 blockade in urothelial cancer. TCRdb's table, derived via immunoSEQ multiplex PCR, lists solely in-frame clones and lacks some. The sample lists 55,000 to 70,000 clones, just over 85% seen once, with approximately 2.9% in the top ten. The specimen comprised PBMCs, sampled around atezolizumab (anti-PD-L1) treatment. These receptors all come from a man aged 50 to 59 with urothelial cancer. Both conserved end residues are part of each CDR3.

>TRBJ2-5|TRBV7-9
CASSPGTSGGETQYF
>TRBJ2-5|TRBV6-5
CASSYVPGGETQYF
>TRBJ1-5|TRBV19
CASSPDRGQPQHF
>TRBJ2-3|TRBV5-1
CASSLTSGSTDTQYF
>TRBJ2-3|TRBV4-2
CASSLGLQGAPSTDTQYF
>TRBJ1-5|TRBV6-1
CASSEIGRGNQPQHF
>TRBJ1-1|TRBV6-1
CASRPGQLNTEAFF
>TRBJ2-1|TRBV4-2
CASSRDPSGSPTVSYNEQFF
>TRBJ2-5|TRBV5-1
CASSSVLAGETQYF
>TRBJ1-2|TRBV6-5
CASSYTPGQIYGYTF
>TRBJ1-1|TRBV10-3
CASRGEGAGLNTEAFF
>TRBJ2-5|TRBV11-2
CASSLVPGSETQYF
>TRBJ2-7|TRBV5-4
CASSSLAGGSSYEQYF
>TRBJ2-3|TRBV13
CASSSAGGRDTQYF
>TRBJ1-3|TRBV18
CASSRLYGRGGTGNTIYF
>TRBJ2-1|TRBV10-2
CASSGSSSAYNEQFF
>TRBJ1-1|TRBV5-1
CASSLGTGIYTEAFF
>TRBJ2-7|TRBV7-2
CASSSGQIYEQYF
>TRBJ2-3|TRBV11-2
CASSRGPGTGVNTQYF
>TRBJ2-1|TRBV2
CASSEYQGRLGNEQFF
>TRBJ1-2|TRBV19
CASSTTGSSYGYTF
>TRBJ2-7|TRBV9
CASSARGHDEQYF
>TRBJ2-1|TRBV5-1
CASSPAGYNEQFF
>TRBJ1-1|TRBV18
CASSQSRQGEAFF
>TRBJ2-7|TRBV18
CASSPPDRGSYEQYF
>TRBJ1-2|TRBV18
CASSPRSAGPNYGYTF
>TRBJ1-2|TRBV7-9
CATTSDSFYGYTF
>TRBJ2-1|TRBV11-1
CASSSPRGGSYNEQFF
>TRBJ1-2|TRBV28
CASSLSGTGGYGYTF
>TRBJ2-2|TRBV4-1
CASSQDPGEGRRELFF
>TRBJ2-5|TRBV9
CASSVGGRVEETQYF
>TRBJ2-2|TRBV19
CASSIFGTGITGELFF
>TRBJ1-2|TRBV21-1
CASSREVPSRGYTF
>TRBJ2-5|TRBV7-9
CASSFRDSFQETQYF
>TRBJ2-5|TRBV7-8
CASSPARGLAGGETQYF
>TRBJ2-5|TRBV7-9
CASSPIQGLGETQYF
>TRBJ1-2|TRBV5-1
CASSEDTTNYGYTF
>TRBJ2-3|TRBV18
CASSPSSGRATDTQYF
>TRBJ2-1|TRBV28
CASRGLAGGSYNEQFF
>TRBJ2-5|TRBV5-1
CASSFGTAQETQYF
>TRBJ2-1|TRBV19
CASRQGALKNEQFF
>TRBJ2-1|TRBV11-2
CASSLVRERGNEQFF